These 7 T cell receptor beta chains were all obtained from the same sample, sequenced in a study of shared clonotypes between healthy human individuals. Generated by immunoSEQ multiplex PCR, the TCRdb table keeps only in-frame clones and is missing some. The table has some 480,000 clones, around 79% seen once. Sequenced: PBMCs. Every receptor here comes from a woman aged 40 to 50 in good health. Some clones in this sample may be carry-over from other donors' samples.

The rearrangement links TRBV10-3 to TRBJ1-2; D may be TRBD1 (5 bases). Trimming took 7 bases from V and 5 from J, leaving 11 bases between them. The CDR3 length is 12 residues. Germline-derived CDR1 and CDR2 are ENHRY and SYGVKD. In DNA, the CDR3 is TGTGCCATCACCACGACAGAATATGGCTACACCTTC. Amino acids: CAITTTEYGYTF.

The rearrangement uses TRBV5-6 and TRBJ2-7; weak D call: TRBD2 (5 bases). V lost 3 bases and J lost 0, with 13 bases in between. Per the germline V gene, CDR1 is SGHDT and CDR2 is YYEEEE. This CDR3 comprises 15 residues. The CDR3 loop reads CASSWTRENSYEQYF. CDR3 coding DNA: TGTGCCAGCAGCTGGACCCGGGAAAACTCCTACGAGCAGTACTTC.

The J gene is TRBJ1-5, the V gene TRBV28, with D possibly TRBD1 on 5 matching bases. V lost 4 bases, J lost 7 bases, and 26 bases lay in between. CDR3 size: 18 residues. Germline V gene data show CDR1 as MDHEN and CDR2 as SYDVKM. CDR3 nucleotide sequence: TGTGCCAGCAGTTCGCGACGTCTAATCCGGGAGGGGAGACAGCCCCAGCATTTT. It translates to CASSSRRLIREGRQPQHF.

A few counts support this clone. V is TRBV7-8 and J is TRBJ2-2; perhaps TRBD2 as D (5 bases). The germline gives CDR1 SGHVS, CDR2 FQNEAQ. This CDR3 is 14 amino acids long. With 5 bases removed from V and 7 bases from J, the gap between germline ends came to 14 bases. CDR3 coding DNA: TGTGCCAGCAGCCGACTATGGCGAGACGGGGAGCTGTTTTTT. Protein: CASSRLWRDGELFF.

The gene calls are TRBV29-1 and TRBJ1-1; D possibly corresponds to TRBD1 (5 bases). The CDR3 loop spans 14 amino acids. Trimming cost V 7 bases and J 4 bases, with 19 bases left between them. CDR1 and CDR2 (germline): SQVTM, ANQGSEA. The CDR3 DNA follows: TGCAGCGGCGGACAAACCCGAACGGGCACTGAAGCTTTCTTT. This translates into CSGGQTRTGTEAFF.

Relative to its sample, this clone is large. Other DNA sequences in this specimen translate into the identical CDR3. The genes are TRBV28 and TRBJ2-3; TRBD1 might be the D (6 bases). Germline lookup yields CDR1 MDHEN and CDR2 SYDVKM. With 6 bases removed from V and 12 bases from J, the gap between germline ends came to 13 bases. The CDR3 has 11 residues. The CDR3 spells CASSGQHSQYF. CDR3 coding DNA: TGTGCCAGCAGCGGACAGCACTCCCAGTATTTT.

The rearrangement joins TRBV7-2 to TRBJ2-1, with D perhaps being TRBD1 or TRBD2 (5 bases each). The V gene lost 5 bases and the J gene lost 4 bases, with 15 bases spanning the gap. Germline assignment: CDR1 SGHTA and CDR2 FQGNSA. There are 15 residues in the CDR3. The CDR3 DNA follows: TGTGCCAGCAGCCTCGGACCGGGACGTTACAATGAGCAGTTCTTC. It is translated as CASSLGPGRYNEQFF.